The 24 T cell receptor beta chains below all came from one sample that was sequenced in a study of CD8+CD57+ T cells in acquired aplastic anemia. TCR beta VDJ combinations and CDR3 sequences were profiled from genomic DNA. TCRdb called the reads again in MiXCR, with one record for every CDR3 protein. This repertoire shows approximately 260,000 distinct CDR3 sequences, around 82% found once; its top ten account for 40% to 55%. Sequencing involved patients with CD8+CD57+ cell expansion previously shown by flow cytometry. Specimen: sorted CD4+, CD8+, or CD8+CD57+ T cells (not recorded which) from PBMCs. All receptors derive from a human donor with aplastic anemia.

CDR3 in DNA: TGTGCCACCAGCAGAGCACAGGGGGGGAATCAGCCCCAGCATTTT. Translation gives CATSRAQGGNQPQHF. V is TRBV15 and J is TRBJ1-5; 8 nucleotides align to TRBD1. Losses at the gene ends were 1 base for V and 4 bases for J; bases not matched to a gene: 3. The germline CDR1 and CDR2 sequences are LNHNV and YYDKDF (reference sequence). The CDR3 is made up of 15 amino acids.

This clonotype has just a few counts. The chain links TRBV29-1 to TRBJ2-1; 7 bases are shared with TRBD1. The CDR3 totals 12 residues. CDR1 SQVTM and CDR2 ANQGSEA come from the germline V gene. V shed 4 bases and J 8 bases; nucleotides not matched to a gene: 5. In nucleotides, the CDR3 is TGCAGCGTTGGCAGGGGGAGCGATGAGCAGTTCTTC. This translates into CSVGRGSDEQFF.

To note about this clonotype: The conserved phenylalanine or tryptophan is not found at the CDR3 terminus, so this likely reflects a read error. It is unclear where the CDR3 begins or ends on the DNA, so no DNA is shown, and the CDR3 is as TCRdb lists it. The chain recombines TRBV2 with TRBJ2-2. Germline-derived CDR1 and CDR2 are SNHLY and FYNNEI. The CDR3 has 14 residues if both end residues are counted. The CDR3 sequence: CASSEGGINGQLFL.

Ten or more counts support this clonotype. J is TRBJ1-4 and V is TRBV7-9, with D perhaps matching TRBD1 (5 bases). Germline CDR1 and CDR2: SEHNR and FQNEAQ (reference sequence). The CDR3 consists of 14 residues. Trimming took 7 bases from V and 8 from J, leaving 17 bases between them. In DNA, the CDR3 is TGTGCCAGCACGCCACTTGGGGGAGGCGAAAAACTGTTTTTT. It yields the protein CASTPLGGGEKLFF.

This clonotype was seen only once. CDR3 bases: TGTGCCAGCGCCGTAGGGCTCACCTACGAGCAGTCCTTCGTCCTGACTTTC. It codes for CASAVGLTYEQSFVLTF. The genes are TRBV7-6 and TRBJ2-6; D ambiguous. Germline loops: CDR1 SGHVS, CDR2 FNYEAQ. Trimming shortened V by 8 bases and J by 12 bases, and 29 bases separated the two germline ends. The CDR3 has 17 residues.

A note on this clonotype: One end of the junction is discordant with germline, which a read error may explain. The V gene is TRBV19, the J gene TRBJ2-1; 7 nucleotides agree with TRBD2. The germline V gene encodes CDR1 LNHDA and CDR2 SQIVND (reference sequence). This CDR3 has 15 residues. The CDR3 loop is CAGSIAAGDYNEQFF. Written as DNA, the CDR3 is TGCGCCGGTAGTATAGCTGCGGGAGACTACAATGAGCAGTTCTTC.

This clonotype was observed a single time. A junction boundary mismatches the germline segment, possibly from a read error. This rearrangement joins TRBV7-9 to TRBJ1-3, with D possibly TRBD1 on 6 matching bases. Germline V gene lookup returns CDR1 SEHNR and CDR2 FQNEAQ (reference sequence). The length of the CDR3 is 15 residues. In DNA form, the CDR3 reads TGTGCCAGCAGCTTTACAGACCCCCGGGACAACCCCATCTATTTT. Amino acids: CASSFTDPRDNPIYF.

This chain joins TRBV7-9 and TRBJ2-3; possibly TRBD2 for D (5 bases). The CDR3 runs to 16 residues. With 5 bases removed from V and 12 bases from J, the gap between germline ends came to 27 bases. Germline values: CDR1 SEHNR, CDR2 FQNEAQ (reference sequence). The CDR3 DNA reads as TGTGCCAGCAGCCTAGTTCCCGGGGAGCTGGCATTTGGACAGTATTTT. This gives the protein CASSLVPGELAFGQYF.

The chain has TRBV5-5 and TRBJ2-7; D call uncertain. The V and J ends lost 8 bases and 3 bases respectively, with 18 bases between them. The CDR3 has 14 residues. Germline-derived CDR1 and CDR2 are SGHKS and YYEKEE (reference sequence). The CDR3 DNA sequence: TGTGCCAGAGGCTTGGCCGACACGTACTACGAGCAGTACTTC. The encoded protein is CARGLADTYYEQYF.

The chain employs TRBV6-5 and TRBJ2-5; tentatively, D is TRBD1 (6 bases). V shed 6 bases and J shed 2 bases, with 7 bases lying between them. From germline, CDR1 is MNHEY and CDR2 SVGAGI. CDR3 length: 12 residues. The CDR3 region is CASRTGQETQYF. The DNA of the CDR3 is TGTGCCAGCAGAACAGGGCAAGAGACCCAGTACTTC.

The V gene is TRBV7-9, the J gene TRBJ2-7; possible D gene TRBD1, 5 bases. V lost 2 bases, J lost 3 bases, and 8 bases lay in between. The CDR3 runs to 13 residues. The germline V gene encodes CDR1 SEHNR and CDR2 FQNEAQ (reference sequence). The CDR3 coding sequence is TGTGCCAGCAGCTTACAGGGTTACTACGAGCAGTACTTC. It specifies CASSLQGYYEQYF.

Worth noting for this clonotype: One end of the junction does not line up with germline, which may come from a read error. The V call is TRBV2, the J call TRBJ2-3, with D possibly matching TRBD1 (5 bases). This CDR3 is 13 amino acids long. The germline V gene encodes CDR1 SNHLY and CDR2 FYNNEI. CDR3 protein: CASREGATDTQYF. In DNA, the CDR3 is TGTGCCAGCAGGGAAGGGGCCACAGATACGCAGTATTTT.

As concerns this clonotype: At one of its ends the junction is not consistent with the germline gene, which may arise from a read error. The chain couples TRBV2 to TRBJ2-6; possibly TRBD1 or TRBD2 for D (6 bases each). Looked up from germline, CDR1 is SNHLY and CDR2 is FYNNEI. CDR3 length: 15 residues. CDR3 in DNA: TGTGCCAGCGGCCACGGGGGCTCTGGTGCGCACGTTCTGACTTTC. This gives the protein CASGHGGSGAHVLTF.

The rearrangement links TRBV5-1 to TRBJ1-2; D is unresolved. Deletions cut 1 base from V and 10 bases from J, with 14 bases between. CDR1 and CDR2 (germline): SGHRS, YFSETQ. This CDR3 has 13 residues. The CDR3 DNA sequence: TGCGCCAGCAGCTTGACCCCGGTCTCCTACTACACCTTC. Translated: CASSLTPVSYYTF.

In this sample, this clonotype turned up once. The junction shows a germline mismatch at one end, possibly a read error. V usage is TRBV5-1 and J usage is TRBJ1-3, with D unclear. Germline V gene lookup returns CDR1 SGHRS and CDR2 YFSETQ. The CDR3 has 16 residues. This CDR3 is CASSLERQSSGNTIYF. The CDR3 DNA reads TGCGCCAGCAGCTTGGAGCGTCAGTCCTCTGGGAACACCATATATTTT.

As regards this clonotype: A junction end diverges from the germline sequence, so it may reflect a read error. This chain joins TRBV20-1 and TRBJ1-1, with D tentatively TRBD1 (5 bases). The CDR3 sequence is 15 residues long. The V gene's germline CDR1 is DFQATT and CDR2 SNEGSKA (reference sequence). The CDR3 is CSARDYGGANTEAFF. The CDR3 DNA sequence: TGCAGTGCCAGAGACTACGGTGGGGCCAACACTGAAGCTTTCTTT.

A note on this clonotype: A read error may produce the germline difference seen at one junction end. The chain links TRBV9 to TRBJ1-2, with TRBD1 matching over 7 bases. CDR3 size: 15 residues. Germline V gene data show CDR1 as SGDLS and CDR2 as YYNGEE. The CDR3 spells CASSLRGGAAYGYTF. The CDR3 nucleotides are TGTGCCAGCAGCTTGAGAGGGGGCGCCGCCTATGGGTACACCTTC.

The count of this clonotype is one. The chain has TRBV5-5 and TRBJ2-1, with D perhaps TRBD1 (5 bases). V lost 7 bases and J 1 base, leaving 15 bases between the germline ends. The CDR3 spans 15 residues. Per germline, CDR1 SGHKS and CDR2 YYEKEE (reference sequence). Written as DNA, the CDR3 is TGTGCCAGCTCAGAACAGGCCCCGTCCTACAATGAGCAGTTCTTC. As protein: CASSEQAPSYNEQFF. The full variable domain, completed using reference TRBV5-5 and TRBJ2-1, is DAGVTQSPTHLIKTRGQQVTLRCSPISGHKSVSWYQQVLGQGPQFIFQYYEKEERGRGNFPDRFSARQFPNYSSELNVNALLLGDSALYLCASSEQAPSYNEQFFGPGTRLTVL.

The rearrangement joins TRBV3-1 to TRBJ2-7; D not resolved. There are 12 residues in the CDR3. The V gene lost 1 base and the J gene lost 5 bases, with 6 bases spanning the gap. CDR1 is LGHDT, CDR2 YNNKEL, per germline (reference sequence). The CDR3, as DNA: TGTGCCAGCAGCCAAGTTCGCCACGAGCAGTACTTC. Amino acids: CASSQVRHEQYF.

As to this clonotype: A junction boundary mismatches the germline segment, possibly from a read error. This chain uses TRBV15 with TRBJ2-3; tentatively, D is TRBD1 or TRBD2 (5 bases each). Germline CDR1 reads LNHNV; CDR2 reads YYDKDF (reference sequence). The CDR3 spans 14 residues. CDR3 sequence: CATSGRGLPDTQYF. DNA of the CDR3: TGTGCCACCAGCGGCCGGGGCCTTCCCGATACGCAGTATTTC.

In the case of this clonotype: At one boundary the junction diverges from the germline segment, which might be a read error. The chain couples TRBV2 to TRBJ2-3, with D perhaps TRBD2 (7 bases). From germline, CDR1 is SNHLY and CDR2 FYNNEI. This CDR3 is 13 amino acids long. CDR3 sequence (DNA): TGCAGCAGCGGGGAGGGGGGCCCCGATACGCAGTATTTT. It is translated as CSSGEGGPDTQYF.

V and J are TRBV10-3 and TRBJ1-5; D gene uncertain. This CDR3 is 12 amino acids long. Germline CDR1 ENHRY, CDR2 SYGVKD. Trimming cost V 3 bases and J 7 bases, with 7 bases left between them. CDR3 nucleotides: TGTGCCATCAGTGACTTCCAGCAGCCCCAGCATTTT. This gives the protein CAISDFQQPQHF.

Details on this clonotype: It is likely a read error, because the conserved phenylalanine at the end of the CDR3 is missing. Because the CDR3's place on the DNA is in doubt, the DNA is left out and the CDR3 is given as listed by TCRdb. The rearrangement uses TRBV7-2 and TRBJ2-3. The CDR3 is 12 residues long, counting both termini. CDR1 is SGHTA and CDR2 is FQGNSA in the germline V gene. The CDR3 region is CASSVESEPHYE.

A remark on this clonotype: No conserved phenylalanine or tryptophan is present at the end of the CDR3, so a read error is the likely explanation. The limits of the CDR3 on the DNA are not certain, so only TCRdb's listed CDR3 is given. The chain is built from TRBV2 and TRBJ2-7; the table calls TRBD1, which could not be checked here. From its first to its last residue, the CDR3 has 14 amino acids. CDR1 is SNHLY and CDR2 is FYNNEI in the germline V gene. The CDR3 is CASGDRGPASQYYC.